Given below is one T cell receptor (beta chain) in context. Its binding antigen is unknown. No much larger clone is present one base from it, and per-base qualities are unavailable. The sample comes from a study of response to subunit inactivated influenza vaccine (dated by TCRdb to between 2017 and 2018). Broadly, across the study: Deep quantitative T cell receptor repertoire profiling was used in the study to track responses to a trivalent subunit inactivated influenza vaccine.

The CDR3, from cysteine to phenylalanine, totals 15 residues. Left in the record is the CDR3 DNA by itself, 45 bases read in frame from the first base. Looking up the germline V gene yields CDR1 MNHEY and CDR2 SVGAGI. V is clipped by 0 bases and J by 5 bases, and the sequence between their germline boundaries is 14 bases long. Overall study results and their limits: According to the authors, only a limited number of new T cells may be recruited by each seasonal influenza vaccination.

The method behind the library was RT-PCR. Instrument on record: Illumina HiSeq 2500. TCRdb reworked the public reads: Q25 trimming with fastp, MiXCR clone assembly, productive beta chains retained. Entries that share a CDR3 protein sequence are merged under the most common genes and DNA. This sample lists 500,000 to 600,000 distinct CDR3 sequences; 10% to 15% were detected once. The top ten hold roughly 10% of the sample. The clonotype was recovered from a man aged 50-59 years who received an inactivated influenza vaccine. Donor details come from another sample of the same person, matched by shared clones. The rearrangement combines TRBV6-5 with TRBJ2-7; matching of 6 bases hints at TRBD2 as the D gene. The starting material was PBMCs from blood, obtained on the day of vaccination. The bases are TGTGCCAGCAGTTACTCCGGGAGCTACATAGACGAGCAGTACTTC. Translated, it reads CASSYSGSYIDEQYF.